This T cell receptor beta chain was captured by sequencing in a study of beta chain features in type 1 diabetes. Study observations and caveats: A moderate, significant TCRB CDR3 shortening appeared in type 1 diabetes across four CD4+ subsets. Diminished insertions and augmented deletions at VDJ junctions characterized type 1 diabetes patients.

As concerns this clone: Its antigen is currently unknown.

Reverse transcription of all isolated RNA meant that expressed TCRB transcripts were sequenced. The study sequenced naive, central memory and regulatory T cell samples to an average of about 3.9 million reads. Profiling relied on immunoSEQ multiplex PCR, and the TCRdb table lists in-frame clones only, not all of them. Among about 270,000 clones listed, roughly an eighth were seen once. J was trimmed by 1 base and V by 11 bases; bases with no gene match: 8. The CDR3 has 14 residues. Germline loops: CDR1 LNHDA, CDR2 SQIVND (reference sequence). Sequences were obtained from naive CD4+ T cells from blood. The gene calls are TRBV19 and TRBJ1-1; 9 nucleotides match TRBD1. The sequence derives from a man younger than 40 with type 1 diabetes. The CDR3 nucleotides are TGTGCCGCCAGGGACAGGGCGACGAACACTGAAGCTTTCTTT. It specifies CAARDRATNTEAFF.